This TCR beta chain originates from a study of blood T cells in healthy people across ages. The use of a sample-barcoded 5' primer and a J-beta primer mix characterized a second PCR of about 6 to 11 cycles. Unique molecular identifiers of 12 random nucleotides labeled each cDNA. TCRdb recomputed calls from the 5' RACE reads with MiXCR, one row per CDR3 protein. The table shows some 1.4 million distinct CDR3 sequences, with approximately 40% occurring only once. No fewer than 5.5 micrograms of total RNA were isolated from every sample. The CDR3 is 15 amino acids. Trimming removed 0 bases from V and 4 bases from J, with 12 bases in between. From germline, CDR1 is MNHNS and CDR2 SASEGT.

The chain carries TRBV6-1 and TRBJ1-2, with a possible D match to TRBD1 (5 bases). The TCR sequence derives from a woman aged 18-29 years in good health. The sequenced material came from blood. CDR3 nucleotide sequence: TGTGCCAGCAGTGAAGCCGGGGCCTCATTCTATGGCTACACCTTC. Its translation is CASSEAGASFYGYTF.